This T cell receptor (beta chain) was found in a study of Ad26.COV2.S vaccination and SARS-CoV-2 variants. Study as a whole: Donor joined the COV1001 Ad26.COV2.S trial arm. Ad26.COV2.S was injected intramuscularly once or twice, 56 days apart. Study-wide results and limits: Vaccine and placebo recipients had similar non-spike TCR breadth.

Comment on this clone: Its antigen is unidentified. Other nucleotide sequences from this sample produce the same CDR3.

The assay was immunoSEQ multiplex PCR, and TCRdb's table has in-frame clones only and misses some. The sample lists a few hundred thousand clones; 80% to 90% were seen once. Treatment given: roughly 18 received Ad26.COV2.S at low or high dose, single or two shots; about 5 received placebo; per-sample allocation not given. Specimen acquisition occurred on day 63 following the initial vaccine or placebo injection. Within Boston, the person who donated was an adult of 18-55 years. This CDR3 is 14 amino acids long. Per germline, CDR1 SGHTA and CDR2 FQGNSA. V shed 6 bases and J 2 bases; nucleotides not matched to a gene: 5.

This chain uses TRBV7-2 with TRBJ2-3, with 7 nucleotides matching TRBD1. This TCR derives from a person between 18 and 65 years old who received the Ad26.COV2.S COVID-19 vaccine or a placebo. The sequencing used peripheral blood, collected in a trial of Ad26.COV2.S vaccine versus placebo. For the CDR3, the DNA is TGTGCCAGCAGTCGGGACAGAAACACAGATACGCAGTATTTT. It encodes CASSRDRNTDTQYF.